Listed here are 31 T cell receptor beta chains from one sample, sequenced in a study of blood T cell repertoires in COVID-19 (dated by TCRdb to 2018 to 2021). Libraries were constructed by the immunoSEQ multiplex PCR assay. As stored in TCRdb, this immuneACCESS dataset retains in-frame rearrangements with V and J assigned. A fraction of the clones does not appear; measured against another copy, unresolved V genes explain less than half of the discrepancy, and the remainder lacks a known reason. This sample is represented by under 450,000 clones; approximately 90% of them were singletons. The ten largest clonotypes hold around 1.5% of the sample. The sequencing input was peripheral blood. The receptor set was obtained from a woman in her thirties or forties with COVID-19, enrolled during active disease.

The chain recombines TRBV5-4 with TRBJ1-1; 12 nucleotides align to TRBD1. The V gene end was trimmed by 4 bases and the J gene end by 0 bases; junction bases not matched to a gene: 4. Germline V CDR1 and CDR2: SGHNT, YYREEE (reference sequence). The CDR3 runs to 16 residues. The CDR3, as DNA: TGTGCCAGCAGCATGGGGACAGGGGGCATGAACACTGAAGCTTTCTTT. It translates to CASSMGTGGMNTEAFF.

V and J are TRBV6-2 or TRBV6-3 and TRBJ1-2; 7 positions match TRBD1. The CDR3 extends over 16 amino acids. Germline V CDR1 and CDR2: MNHEY, SVGEGT. The V segment lost 4 bases and the J segment 5 bases; nucleotides outside the gene matches: 13. CDR3 loop: CASSWRRGRKGYGYTF. DNA of the CDR3: TGTGCCAGCAGTTGGAGGAGGGGGCGCAAGGGGTATGGCTACACCTTC.

This chain uses TRBV10-2 with TRBJ1-1; 7 bases align to TRBD1. Germline V gene sequence: CDR1 WSHSY, CDR2 SAAADI. CDR3 size: 14 residues. V shed 6 bases and J 4 bases; nucleotides not matched to a gene: 8. This CDR3 reads CASRYDRAPTEAFF. In DNA, the CDR3 is TGCGCCAGCAGATACGACAGGGCCCCCACTGAAGCTTTCTTT.

This rearrangement joins TRBV7-2 to TRBJ2-7; D gene ambiguous. V gave up 2 bases and J gave up 0 bases, with 11 bases separating them. The V gene's germline CDR1 is SGHTA and CDR2 FQGNSA. The CDR3 spans 15 residues. The CDR3 is CASSLPWPYSYEQYF. CDR3 sequence (DNA): TGTGCCAGCAGCTTACCATGGCCTTACTCCTACGAGCAGTACTTC. Variable domain in full (rest from reference TRBV7-2 and TRBJ2-7): GAGVSQSPSNKVTEKGKDVELRCDPISGHTALYWYRQSLGQGLEFLIYFQGNSAPDKSGLPSDRFSAERTGGSVSTLTIQRTQQEDSAVYLCASSLPWPYSYEQYFGPGTRLTVT.

For this clone: This CDR3 is also generated by other DNA sequences in the sample. The chain has TRBV28 and TRBJ1-5; 7 nucleotides line up with TRBD1. The germline V gene has CDR1 MDHEN and CDR2 SYDVKM. CDR3 size: 14 residues. V was clipped by 3 bases and J by 2 bases; unmatched bases: 1. CDR3 protein: CASSFGQGNQPQHF. The CDR3 DNA follows: TGTGCCAGCAGTTTCGGACAGGGCAATCAGCCCCAGCATTTT.

The genes are TRBV5-1 and TRBJ2-7; possibly TRBD2 for D (6 bases). The germline gives CDR1 SGHRS, CDR2 YFSETQ. V gave up 0 bases and J gave up 3 bases, with 10 bases separating them. The CDR3 loop spans 14 amino acids. CDR3 amino acids: CASSLATSSYEQYF. CDR3 nucleotides: TGCGCCAGCAGCTTGGCCACTAGCAGCTACGAGCAGTACTTC.

The chain joins TRBV7-9 to TRBJ1-2; D is possibly TRBD1 (6 bases). The CDR3 runs to 14 residues. Germline loops: CDR1 SEHNR, CDR2 FQNEAQ (reference sequence). The germline V and J ends were trimmed by 7 bases and 6 bases, with 18 bases remaining between them. CDR3 residues: CASTRSSAGDGYTF. CDR3 coding DNA: TGTGCCAGCACCCGCTCTTCGGCAGGGGATGGCTACACCTTC.

The chain carries TRBV25-1 and TRBJ1-2; weak D call: TRBD1 (6 bases). From germline, CDR1 is MGHDK and CDR2 SYGVNS. Trimming stripped 5 bases from V and 8 bases from J, with 18 bases between. The CDR3 spans 14 residues. The CDR3 bases are TGTGCCAGCAGTCATCCCGCAGGGGTTATGGGCTACACCTTC. Amino acids: CASSHPAGVMGYTF.

The chain couples TRBV6-5 to TRBJ1-5, with TRBD1 as a possible D gene (5 bases). The V and J ends lost 8 bases and 0 bases respectively, with 8 bases between them. The CDR3 length is 13 residues. Germline assignment: CDR1 MNHEY and CDR2 SVGAGI. This CDR3 is CASGRDSNQPQHF. CDR3 nucleotide sequence: TGTGCCAGCGGCAGGGATAGCAATCAGCCCCAGCATTTT.

The chain joins TRBV6-6 to TRBJ1-1; D may be TRBD1 (6 bases). Trimming cost V 8 bases and J 6 bases, with 13 bases left between them. Germline V gene sequence: CDR1 MNHNY, CDR2 SVGAGI (reference sequence). The CDR3 totals 12 residues. The CDR3 is CASRPGDAEAFF. CDR3 DNA sequence: TGTGCCAGCCGACCAGGGGACGCTGAAGCTTTCTTT.

This chain joins TRBV6-2 or TRBV6-3 and TRBJ1-5; a possible D gene is TRBD1 (5 bases). Germline-derived CDR1 and CDR2 are MNHEY and SVGEGT. The V end was cut by 0 bases, the J end by 1 base, with 10 bases between. The CDR3 runs to 16 residues. For the CDR3, the DNA is TGTGCCAGCAGTTACTCTAGGCAGGGCAGCAATCAGCCCCAGCATTTT. Its protein product is CASSYSRQGSNQPQHF.

The rearrangement uses TRBV27 and TRBJ1-5; TRBD1 matches at 9 bases. Germline values: CDR1 MNHEY, CDR2 SMNVEV (reference sequence). This CDR3 region has 16 residues. Germline trimming cut 5 bases from V and 5 bases from J; bases unmatched to any gene: 10. This chain's CDR3 is CASSPIGTGRDQPQHF. As DNA, the CDR3 is TGTGCCAGCAGTCCCATCGGGACAGGGCGGGATCAGCCCCAGCATTTT.

This clone is a singleton in its sample. The chain has TRBV9 and TRBJ2-7; D remains ambiguous. Trimming left V 1 base short and J 2 bases short, with 7 bases between. Germline V gives CDR1 SGDLS, CDR2 YYNGEE. The CDR3 contains 13 residues. This chain's CDR3 is CASSVTETYEQYF. CDR3 in DNA: TGTGCCAGCAGCGTAACAGAGACCTACGAGCAGTACTTC.

In this sample, this clone turned up a few times. The chain carries TRBV7-9 and TRBJ1-3; D not resolved. The CDR3 runs 15 residues. The V and J ends lost 5 bases and 0 bases respectively, with 11 bases between them. Germline values: CDR1 SEHNR, CDR2 FQNEAQ (reference sequence). The CDR3 loop reads CASSRGLLSGNTIYF. The CDR3 DNA reads as TGTGCCAGCAGCCGAGGGCTCCTCTCTGGAAACACCATATATTTT.

In nucleotides, the CDR3 is TGTGCCAGCAGCTTAGCAGGGGTGACCACCGGGGAGCTGTTTTTT. The encoded protein is CASSLAGVTTGELFF. The rearrangement joins TRBV5-6 to TRBJ2-2, with D maybe TRBD1 (6 bases). The CDR3 spans 15 residues. V was shortened by 2 bases and J by 4 bases, with 12 bases between the two germline ends. CDR1 is SGHDT and CDR2 is YYEEEE in the germline V gene. The whole variable domain, remainder taken from reference TRBV5-6 and TRBJ2-2, is DAGVTQSPTHLIKTRGQQVTLRCSPKSGHDTVSWYQQALGQGPQFIFQYYEEEERQRGNFPDRFSGHQFPNYSSELNVNALLLGDSALYLCASSLAGVTTGELFFGEGSRLTVL.

The chain employs TRBV28 and TRBJ2-1, with D possibly being TRBD2 (5 bases). Germline CDR1 reads MDHEN; CDR2 reads SYDVKM. The V gene lost 6 bases and the J gene lost 6 bases, with 21 bases spanning the gap. The CDR3 covers 16 residues. CDR3 region: CASRRVPWEHVNEQFF. For the CDR3, the DNA is TGTGCCAGCAGGCGTGTTCCGTGGGAGCACGTCAATGAGCAGTTCTTC.

This chain links TRBV6-5 with TRBJ1-1, with D maybe TRBD1 (6 bases). Germline values: CDR1 MNHEY, CDR2 SVGAGI. V lost 5 bases and J 1 base, leaving 11 bases between the germline ends. The CDR3 runs to 14 residues. CDR3 in amino acids: CASSITGSNTEAFF. The CDR3 DNA reads TGTGCCAGCAGTATTACAGGGTCGAACACTGAAGCTTTCTTT.

Note on this clone: This sample includes further DNA sequences coding for the same CDR3. The chain couples TRBV28 to TRBJ1-5, with a tentative D call TRBD1 (5 bases). V lost 4 bases and J lost 4, with 11 bases in between. Germline assignment: CDR1 MDHEN and CDR2 SYDVKM. The CDR3 is made up of 14 amino acids. This CDR3 reads CASSSRTGNQPQHF. CDR3 DNA: TGTGCCAGCAGTTCTAGAACAGGAAATCAGCCCCAGCATTTT.

A note on this clone: In the same sample, other DNA sequences code for this CDR3. This chain connects TRBV6-1 to TRBJ1-2; 9 bases line up with TRBD1. From germline, CDR1 is MNHNS and CDR2 SASEGT. V was clipped by 2 bases and J by 4 bases; unmatched bases: 5. CDR3 size: 15 residues. The CDR3 region is CASSELGQGLYGYTF. The CDR3 coding sequence is TGTGCCAGCAGTGAACTGGGACAGGGACTCTATGGCTACACCTTC.

The V gene is TRBV6-6, the J gene TRBJ1-2, with D possibly TRBD1 on 6 matching bases. Trimming took 6 bases from V and 9 from J, leaving 14 bases between them. The CDR3 runs to 12 residues. The germline V gene encodes CDR1 MNHNY and CDR2 SVGAGI (reference sequence). The CDR3 DNA reads as TGTGCCAGCAGCTCAGGGGAATCCCGCTACACCTTC. As protein: CASSSGESRYTF.

This clone was recorded a few times. The chain uses TRBV2 and TRBJ2-1; 7 nucleotides match TRBD1. CDR1 and CDR2 from the germline V gene are SNHLY and FYNNEI. Germline trimming cut 6 bases from V and 6 bases from J; bases unmatched to any gene: 14. The CDR3 has 16 amino acids. The CDR3 region is CASRGNRGWDGNEQFF. The CDR3 DNA follows: TGTGCCAGCAGGGGGAACAGGGGTTGGGATGGCAATGAGCAGTTCTTC.

The chain combines TRBV4-3 with TRBJ1-6; 7 positions agree with TRBD1. Trimming cost V 0 bases and J 9 bases; bases outside gene matches: 11. Germline CDR1 reads LGHNA; CDR2 reads YSLEER. The CDR3 totals 17 residues. This CDR3 is CASSQDSGGFDGSPLHF. The CDR3, as DNA: TGCGCCAGCAGCCAAGATTCAGGGGGTTTTGACGGTTCACCCCTCCACTTT.

J is TRBJ2-1 and V is TRBV3-1 (or the pseudogene TRBV3-2); D is possibly TRBD2 (6 bases). The germline gives CDR1 LGHDT, CDR2 YNNKEL (reference sequence). Trimming stripped 3 bases from V and 6 bases from J, with 18 bases between. The CDR3 covers 16 residues. CDR3: CASSHPGGGATNEQFF. The CDR3 DNA follows: TGTGCCAGCAGCCATCCCGGGGGTGGGGCAACCAATGAGCAGTTCTTC.

This chain joins TRBV29-1 and TRBJ1-1; D unclear. This CDR3 is 13 amino acids long. Trimming left V 5 bases short and J 0 bases short, with 10 bases between. The germline CDR1 and CDR2 sequences are SQVTM and ANQGSEA. The CDR3 sequence: CSVLRNMNTEAFF. DNA of the CDR3: TGCAGCGTTCTCAGGAACATGAACACTGAAGCTTTCTTT.

This sequence joins TRBV19 and TRBJ2-7, with 8 bases lining up with TRBD1. The trim removed 4 bases at V and 3 bases at J, leaving 8 bases unmatched. The CDR3 is made up of 15 amino acids. Germline CDR1 reads LNHDA; CDR2 reads SQIVND (reference sequence). The CDR3 reads CASSTAGTGGYEQYF. The CDR3 nucleotides are TGTGCCAGTAGTACCGCCGGCACAGGGGGCTACGAGCAGTACTTC.

This chain uses TRBV27 with TRBJ2-7, with TRBD1 matching over 7 bases. Losses at the gene ends were 2 bases for V and 3 bases for J; bases not matched to a gene: 7. The CDR3 loop spans 15 amino acids. Germline V CDR1 and CDR2: MNHEY, SMNVEV (reference sequence). In DNA, the CDR3 is TGTGCCAGCAGTTTAGAAGCGACAGGGTACTACGAGCAGTACTTC. Translating gives CASSLEATGYYEQYF.

The V and J genes are TRBV18 and TRBJ1-3; tentative D call: TRBD1 (6 bases). V lost 6 bases, J lost 0 bases, and 18 bases lay in between. The germline V gene encodes CDR1 KGHSH and CDR2 LQKENI. The CDR3 contains 17 residues. Here the CDR3 DNA reads TGTGCCAGCTCCCTCAGAGATGGACAGTCCTCTGGAAACACCATATATTTT. It yields the protein CASSLRDGQSSGNTIYF.

This rearrangement joins TRBV5-6 to TRBJ1-2; possibly TRBD1 for D (6 bases). The CDR3 totals 13 residues. Germline CDR1 and CDR2: SGHDT and YYEEEE. V dropped 2 bases and J dropped 7 bases, with 12 bases sitting between them. As DNA, the CDR3 is TGTGCCAGCAGCTTTGCAGGGGCGGGTGGCTACACCTTC. Amino acid sequence: CASSFAGAGGYTF.

The V gene is TRBV4-1, the J gene TRBJ2-3; 7 bases align to TRBD2. V lost 1 base to trimming and J lost 2 bases; unmatched junction nucleotides: 6. The germline gives CDR1 MGHRA, CDR2 YSYEKL. This CDR3 is 16 amino acids long. CDR3 amino acids: CASSQVMGGDTDTQYF. DNA of the CDR3: TGCGCCAGCAGCCAAGTGATGGGGGGGGACACAGATACGCAGTATTTT.

The V and J genes are TRBV19 and TRBJ2-1; 8 bases match TRBD1. The CDR3 loop spans 16 amino acids. The junction had 11 bases not matched to a gene; V was cut back by 10 bases and J by 0 bases. Germline V gene lookup returns CDR1 LNHDA and CDR2 SQIVND (reference sequence). CDR3 loop: CATRQGLGGSYNEQFF. In DNA, the CDR3 is TGTGCCACCCGACAGGGGCTTGGTGGCTCCTACAATGAGCAGTTCTTC.

This chain joins TRBV6-2 or TRBV6-3 and TRBJ1-5; 8 bases match TRBD1. V dropped 5 bases and J dropped 9; count of bases not matched to a gene: 6. The germline gives CDR1 MNHEY, CDR2 SVGEGT. This CDR3 region has 13 residues. The CDR3 loop reads CASSPGQGWPQHF. In nucleotides, the CDR3 is TGTGCCAGCAGTCCCGGACAGGGTTGGCCCCAGCATTTT.